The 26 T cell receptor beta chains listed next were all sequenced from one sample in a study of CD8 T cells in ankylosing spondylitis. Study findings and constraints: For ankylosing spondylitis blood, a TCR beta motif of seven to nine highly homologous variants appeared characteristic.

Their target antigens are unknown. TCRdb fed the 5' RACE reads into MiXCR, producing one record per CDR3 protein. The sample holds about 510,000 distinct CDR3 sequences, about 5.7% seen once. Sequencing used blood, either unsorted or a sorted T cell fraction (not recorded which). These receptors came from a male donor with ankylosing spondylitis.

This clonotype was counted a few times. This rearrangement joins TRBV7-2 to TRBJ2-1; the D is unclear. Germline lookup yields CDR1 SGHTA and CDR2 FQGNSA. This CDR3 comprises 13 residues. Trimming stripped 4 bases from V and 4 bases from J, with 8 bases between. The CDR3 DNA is TGTGCCAGCAGCTCGAGGCAGTACAATGAGCAGTTCTTC. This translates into CASSSRQYNEQFF.

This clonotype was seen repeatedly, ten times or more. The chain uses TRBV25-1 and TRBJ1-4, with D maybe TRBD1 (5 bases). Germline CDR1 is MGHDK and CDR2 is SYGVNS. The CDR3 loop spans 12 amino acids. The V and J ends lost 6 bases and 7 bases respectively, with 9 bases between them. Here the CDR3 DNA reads TGTGCCAGCAGCAAGGGGCTTGAAAAACTGTTTTTT. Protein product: CASSKGLEKLFF.

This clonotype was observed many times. CDR3 sequence: CATMGVNEQFF. The CDR3 DNA sequence: TGTGCCACCATGGGGGTCAATGAGCAGTTCTTC. The chain has TRBV12-3 or TRBV12-4 and TRBJ2-1, with D perhaps being TRBD1 or TRBD2 (5 bases each). The CDR3 spans 11 residues. Trimming took 10 bases from V and 6 from J, leaving 10 bases between them.

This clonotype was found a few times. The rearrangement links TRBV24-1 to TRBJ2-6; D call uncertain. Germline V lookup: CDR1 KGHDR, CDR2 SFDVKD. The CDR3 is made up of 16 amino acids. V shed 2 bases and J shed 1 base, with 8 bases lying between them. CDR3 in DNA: TGTGCCACCAGTGATTCCAGCTGGTCTGGGGCCAACGTCCTGACTTTC. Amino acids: CATSDSSWSGANVLTF.

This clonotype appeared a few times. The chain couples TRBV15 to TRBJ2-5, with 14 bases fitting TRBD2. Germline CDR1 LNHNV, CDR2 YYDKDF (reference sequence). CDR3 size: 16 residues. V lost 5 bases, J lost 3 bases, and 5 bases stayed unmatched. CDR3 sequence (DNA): TGTGCCACCAGCGACCGGGGACTAGCGGGAGAAGAGACCCAGTACTTC. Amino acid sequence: CATSDRGLAGEETQYF.

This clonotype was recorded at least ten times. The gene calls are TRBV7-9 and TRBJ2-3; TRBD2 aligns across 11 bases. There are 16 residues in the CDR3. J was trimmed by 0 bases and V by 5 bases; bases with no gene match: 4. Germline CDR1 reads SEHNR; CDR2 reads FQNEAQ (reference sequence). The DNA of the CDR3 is TGTGCCAGCAGCACGACTAGCGGGGCTAGCACAGATACGCAGTATTTT. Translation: CASSTTSGASTDTQYF.

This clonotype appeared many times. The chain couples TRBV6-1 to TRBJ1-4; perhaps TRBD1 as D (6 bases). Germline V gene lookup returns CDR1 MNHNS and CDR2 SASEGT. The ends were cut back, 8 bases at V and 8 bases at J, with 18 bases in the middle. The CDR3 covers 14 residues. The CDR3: CASSGQGPGEKLFF. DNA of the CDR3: TGTGCCAGCTCTGGGCAGGGGCCGGGCGAAAAACTGTTTTTT.

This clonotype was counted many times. The CDR3 DNA reads as TGCAGCACAGGATCCCTAGCGGGAGTTTGGGGGGAGACCCAGTACTTC. This encodes CSTGSLAGVWGETQYF. The chain recombines TRBV29-1 with TRBJ2-5, with 10 positions matching TRBD2. The junction had 17 bases not matched to a gene; V was cut back by 8 bases and J by 5 bases. CDR3 length: 16 residues. Germline assignment: CDR1 SQVTM and CDR2 ANQGSEA.

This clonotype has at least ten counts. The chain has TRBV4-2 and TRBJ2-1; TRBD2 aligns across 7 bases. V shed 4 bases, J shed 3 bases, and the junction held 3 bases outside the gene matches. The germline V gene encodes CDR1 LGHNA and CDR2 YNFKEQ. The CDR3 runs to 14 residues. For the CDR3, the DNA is TGTGCCAGCAGCCCGTGGACTAGCTACAATGAGCAGTTCTTC. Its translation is CASSPWTSYNEQFF.

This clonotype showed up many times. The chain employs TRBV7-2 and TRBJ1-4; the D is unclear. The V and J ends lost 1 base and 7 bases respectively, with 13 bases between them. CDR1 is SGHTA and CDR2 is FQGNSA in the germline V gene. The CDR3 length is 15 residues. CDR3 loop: CASSLVPGIPEKLFF. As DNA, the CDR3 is TGTGCCAGCAGCTTAGTCCCAGGCATCCCTGAAAAACTGTTTTTT.

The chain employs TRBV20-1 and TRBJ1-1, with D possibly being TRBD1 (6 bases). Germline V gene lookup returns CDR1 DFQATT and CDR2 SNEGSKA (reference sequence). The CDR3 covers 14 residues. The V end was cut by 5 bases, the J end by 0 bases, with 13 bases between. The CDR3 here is CSAASDSLNTEAFF. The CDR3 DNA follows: TGCAGTGCTGCCTCGGACAGCTTGAACACTGAAGCTTTCTTT.

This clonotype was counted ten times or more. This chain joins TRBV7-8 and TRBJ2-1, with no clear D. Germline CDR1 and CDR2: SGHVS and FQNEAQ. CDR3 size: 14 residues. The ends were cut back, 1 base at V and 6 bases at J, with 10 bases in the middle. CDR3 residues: CASSLDRVANEQFF. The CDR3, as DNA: TGTGCCAGCAGCTTAGATAGGGTTGCCAATGAGCAGTTCTTC. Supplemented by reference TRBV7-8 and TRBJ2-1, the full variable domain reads GAGVSQSPRYKVAKRGQDVALRCDPISGHVSLFWYQQALGQGPEFLTYFQNEAQLDKSGLPSDRFFAERPEGSVSTLKIQRTQQEDSAVYLCASSLDRVANEQFFGPGTRLTVL.

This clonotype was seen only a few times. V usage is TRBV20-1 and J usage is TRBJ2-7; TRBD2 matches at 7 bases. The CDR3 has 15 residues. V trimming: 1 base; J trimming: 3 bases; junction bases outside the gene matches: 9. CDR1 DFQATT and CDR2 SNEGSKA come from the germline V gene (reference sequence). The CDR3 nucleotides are TGCAGTGCTAGAGCCATCTCATGGGGGGGCTACGAGCAGTACTTC. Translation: CSARAISWGGYEQYF.

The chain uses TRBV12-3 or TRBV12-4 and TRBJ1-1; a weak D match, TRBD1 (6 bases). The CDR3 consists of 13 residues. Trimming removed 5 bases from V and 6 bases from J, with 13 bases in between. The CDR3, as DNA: TGTGCCAGCAGTGTATTTCAGGGGTCTGAAGCTTTCTTT. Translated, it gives CASSVFQGSEAFF.

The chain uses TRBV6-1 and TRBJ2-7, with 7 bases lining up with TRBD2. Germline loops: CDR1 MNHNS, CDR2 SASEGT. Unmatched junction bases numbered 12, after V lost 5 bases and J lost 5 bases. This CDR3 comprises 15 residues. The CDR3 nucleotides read TGTGCCAGCAGTCCCGAGGGTAGCGGGCGAAACGAGCAGTACTTC. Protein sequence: CASSPEGSGRNEQYF.

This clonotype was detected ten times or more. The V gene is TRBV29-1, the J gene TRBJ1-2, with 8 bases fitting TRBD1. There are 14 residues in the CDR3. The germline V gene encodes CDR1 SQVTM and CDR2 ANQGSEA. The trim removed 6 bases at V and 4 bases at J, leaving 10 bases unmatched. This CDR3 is CSVRTWTGPYGYTF. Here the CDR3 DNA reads TGCAGCGTCAGAACTTGGACAGGGCCCTATGGCTACACCTTC.

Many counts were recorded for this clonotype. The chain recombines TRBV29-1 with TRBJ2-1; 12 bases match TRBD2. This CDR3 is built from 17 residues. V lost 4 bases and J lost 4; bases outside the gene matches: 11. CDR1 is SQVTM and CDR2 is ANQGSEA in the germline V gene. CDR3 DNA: TGCAGCGTTGGCGGGACTAGCGGGTTTCCCCCATACAATGAGCAGTTCTTC. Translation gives CSVGGTSGFPPYNEQFF.

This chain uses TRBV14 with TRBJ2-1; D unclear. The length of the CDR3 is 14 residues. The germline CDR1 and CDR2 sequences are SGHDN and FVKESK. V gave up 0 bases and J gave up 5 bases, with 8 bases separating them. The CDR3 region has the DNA TGTGCCAGCAGCCAAGATACTTGGGACAATGAGCAGTTCTTC. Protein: CASSQDTWDNEQFF.

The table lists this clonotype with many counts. CDR3 DNA sequence: TGTGCCAGCAAAACAGGGGGCGTAGAGCAGTACTTC. Translating it yields CASKTGGVEQYF. The rearrangement links TRBV27 to TRBJ2-7, with TRBD1 identical over 9 bases. The CDR3 is 12 residues long. Germline CDR1 reads MNHEY; CDR2 reads SMNVEV (reference sequence). The ends lost 7 bases at V and 7 bases at J; junction bases unmatched: 5.

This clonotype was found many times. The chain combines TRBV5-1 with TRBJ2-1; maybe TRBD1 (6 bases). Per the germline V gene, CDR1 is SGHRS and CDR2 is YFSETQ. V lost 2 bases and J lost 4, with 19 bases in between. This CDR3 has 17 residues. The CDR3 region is CASSLVKGGAVYNEQFF. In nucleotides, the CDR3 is TGCGCCAGCAGCTTAGTGAAAGGGGGAGCTGTGTACAATGAGCAGTTCTTC.

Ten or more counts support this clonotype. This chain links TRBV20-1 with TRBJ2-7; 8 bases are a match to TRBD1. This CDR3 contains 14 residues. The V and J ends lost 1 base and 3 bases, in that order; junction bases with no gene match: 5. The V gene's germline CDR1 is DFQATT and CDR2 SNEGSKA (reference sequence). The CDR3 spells CSARGDRLSYEQYF. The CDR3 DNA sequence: TGCAGTGCTAGAGGGGACAGGCTTAGCTACGAGCAGTACTTC.

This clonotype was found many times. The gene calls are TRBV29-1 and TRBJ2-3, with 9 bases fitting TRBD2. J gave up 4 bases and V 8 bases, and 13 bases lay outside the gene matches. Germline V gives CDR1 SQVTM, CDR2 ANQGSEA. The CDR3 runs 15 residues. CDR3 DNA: TGCAGCACCCGTCGGCGGGGGGGGGTCGCAGATACGCAGTATTTT. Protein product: CSTRRRGGVADTQYF.

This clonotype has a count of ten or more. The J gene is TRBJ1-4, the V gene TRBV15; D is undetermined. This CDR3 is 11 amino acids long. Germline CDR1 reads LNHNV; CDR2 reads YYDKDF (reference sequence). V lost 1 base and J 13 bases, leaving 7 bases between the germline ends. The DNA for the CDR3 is TGTGCCACCAGCAGAGGGTATAGACTGTTTTTT. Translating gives CATSRGYRLFF.

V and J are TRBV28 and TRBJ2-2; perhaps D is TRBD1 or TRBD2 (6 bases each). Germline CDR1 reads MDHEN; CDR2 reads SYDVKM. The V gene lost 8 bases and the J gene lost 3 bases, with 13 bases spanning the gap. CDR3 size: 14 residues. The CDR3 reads CASGGGRDTGELFF. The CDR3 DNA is TGTGCCAGCGGAGGGGGTCGAGACACCGGGGAGCTGTTTTTT.

DNA of the CDR3: TGTGCCAGCAGCATGGGACTAGCGGGGGCCTTTTACTTC. It codes for CASSMGLAGAFYF. The chain is built from TRBV7-2 and TRBJ2-7; TRBD2 agrees at 14 bases. The CDR3 runs to 13 residues. J gave up 13 bases and V 5 bases, and 7 bases lay outside the gene matches. CDR1 is SGHTA, CDR2 FQGNSA, per germline.

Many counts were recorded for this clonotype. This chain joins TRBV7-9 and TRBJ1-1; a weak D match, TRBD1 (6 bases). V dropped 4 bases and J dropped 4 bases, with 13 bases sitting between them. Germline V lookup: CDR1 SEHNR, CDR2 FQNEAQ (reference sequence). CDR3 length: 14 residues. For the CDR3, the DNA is TGTGCCAGCAGCTCCTACAGGGAAGGCACTGAAGCTTTCTTT. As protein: CASSSYREGTEAFF.